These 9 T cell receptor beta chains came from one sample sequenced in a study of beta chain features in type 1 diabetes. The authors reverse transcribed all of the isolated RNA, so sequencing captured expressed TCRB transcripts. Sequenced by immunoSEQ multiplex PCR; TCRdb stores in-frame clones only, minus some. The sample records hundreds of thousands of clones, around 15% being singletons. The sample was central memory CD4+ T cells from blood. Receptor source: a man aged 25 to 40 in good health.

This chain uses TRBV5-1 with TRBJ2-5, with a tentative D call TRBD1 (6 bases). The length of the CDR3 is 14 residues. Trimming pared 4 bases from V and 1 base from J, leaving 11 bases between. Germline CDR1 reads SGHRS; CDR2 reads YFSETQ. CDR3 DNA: TGCGCCAGCAGCGACCGACAGGTCCAAGAGACCCAGTACTTC. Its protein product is CASSDRQVQETQYF.

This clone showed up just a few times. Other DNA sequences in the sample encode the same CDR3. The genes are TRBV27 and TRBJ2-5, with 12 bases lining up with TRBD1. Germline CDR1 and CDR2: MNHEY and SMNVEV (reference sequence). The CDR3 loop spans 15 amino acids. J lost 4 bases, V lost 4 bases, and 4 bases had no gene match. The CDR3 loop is CASSSGTGGRETQYF. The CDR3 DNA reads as TGTGCCAGCAGTTCGGGGACAGGGGGCCGAGAGACCCAGTACTTC.

CDR3 protein: CASTRDRTSYNEQFF. CDR3 DNA: TGTGCCAGCACCAGAGACAGAACAAGCTACAATGAGCAGTTCTTC. The rearrangement joins TRBV6-5 to TRBJ2-1; D is perhaps TRBD1 (5 bases). Germline-derived CDR1 and CDR2 are MNHEY and SVGAGI. V gave up 7 bases and J gave up 3 bases, with 16 bases separating them. The CDR3 totals 15 residues.

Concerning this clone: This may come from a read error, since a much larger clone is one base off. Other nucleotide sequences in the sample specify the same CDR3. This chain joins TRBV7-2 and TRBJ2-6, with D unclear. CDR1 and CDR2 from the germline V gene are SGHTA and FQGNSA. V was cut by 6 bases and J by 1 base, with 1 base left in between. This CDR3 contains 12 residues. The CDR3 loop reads CASSSGANVLTF. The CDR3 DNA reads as TGTGCCAGCAGTTCTGGGGCCAACGTCCTGACTTTC.

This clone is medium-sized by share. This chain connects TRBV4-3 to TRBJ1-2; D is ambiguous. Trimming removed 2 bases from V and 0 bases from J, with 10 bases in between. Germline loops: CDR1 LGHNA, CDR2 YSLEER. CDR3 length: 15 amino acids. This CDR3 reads CASSQNRVANYGYTF. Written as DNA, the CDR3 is TGCGCCAGCAGCCAAAACAGAGTAGCTAACTATGGCTACACCTTC.

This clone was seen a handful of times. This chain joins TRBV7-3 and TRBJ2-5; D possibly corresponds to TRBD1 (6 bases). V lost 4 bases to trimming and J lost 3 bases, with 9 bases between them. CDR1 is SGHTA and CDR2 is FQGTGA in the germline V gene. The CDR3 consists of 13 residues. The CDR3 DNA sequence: TGTGCCAGCAGCTCCAACAGGGAAGAGACCCAGTACTTC. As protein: CASSSNREETQYF.

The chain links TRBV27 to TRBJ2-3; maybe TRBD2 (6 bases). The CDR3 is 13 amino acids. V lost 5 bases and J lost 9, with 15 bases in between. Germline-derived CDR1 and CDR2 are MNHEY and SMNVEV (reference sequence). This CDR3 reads CASSTRDFPTQYF. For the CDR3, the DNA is TGTGCCAGCAGTACTCGGGACTTCCCCACGCAGTATTTT.

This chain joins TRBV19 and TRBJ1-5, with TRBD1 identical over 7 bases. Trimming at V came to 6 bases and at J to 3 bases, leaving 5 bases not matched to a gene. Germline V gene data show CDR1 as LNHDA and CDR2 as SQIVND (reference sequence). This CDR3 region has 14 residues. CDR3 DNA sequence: TGTGCCAGTAGGGTTACAGGGGACAATCAGCCCCAGCATTTT. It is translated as CASRVTGDNQPQHF.

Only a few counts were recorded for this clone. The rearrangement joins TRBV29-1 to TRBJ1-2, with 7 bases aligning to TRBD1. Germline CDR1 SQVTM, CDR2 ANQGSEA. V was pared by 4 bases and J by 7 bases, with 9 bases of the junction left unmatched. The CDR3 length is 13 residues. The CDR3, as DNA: TGCAGCGTTGGCGACAGGGTGGCGGGTGGCTACACCTTC. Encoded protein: CSVGDRVAGGYTF.